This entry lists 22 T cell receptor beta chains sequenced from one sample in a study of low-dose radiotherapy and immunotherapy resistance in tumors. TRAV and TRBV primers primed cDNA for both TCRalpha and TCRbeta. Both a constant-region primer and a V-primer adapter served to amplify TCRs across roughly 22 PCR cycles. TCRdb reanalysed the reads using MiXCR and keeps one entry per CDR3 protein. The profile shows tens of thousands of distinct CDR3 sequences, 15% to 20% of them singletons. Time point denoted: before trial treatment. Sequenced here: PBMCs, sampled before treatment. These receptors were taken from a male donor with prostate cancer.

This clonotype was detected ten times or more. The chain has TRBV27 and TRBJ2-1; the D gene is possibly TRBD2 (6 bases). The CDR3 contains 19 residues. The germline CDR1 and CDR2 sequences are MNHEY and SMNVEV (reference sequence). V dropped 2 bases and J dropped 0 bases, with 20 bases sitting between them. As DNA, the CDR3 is TGTGCCAGCAGTTTACCCCCAGGAGGGAGCGGAAGCTCCTACAATGAGCAGTTCTTC. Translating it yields CASSLPPGGSGSSYNEQFF.

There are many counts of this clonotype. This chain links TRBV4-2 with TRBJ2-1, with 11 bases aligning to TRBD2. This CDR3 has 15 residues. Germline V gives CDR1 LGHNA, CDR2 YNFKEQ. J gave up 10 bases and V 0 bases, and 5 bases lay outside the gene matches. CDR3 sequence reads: CASSQEGLAGGEQFF. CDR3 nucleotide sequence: TGTGCCAGCAGCCAAGAAGGACTAGCGGGTGGCGAGCAGTTCTTC.

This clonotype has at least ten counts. As DNA, the CDR3 is TGTGCCATCAGTGAGCAAGCCCAAGAGACCCAGTACTTC. Residues: CAISEQAQETQYF. This chain joins TRBV10-3 and TRBJ2-5; D remains unclear. The germline gives CDR1 ENHRY, CDR2 SYGVKD. V was pared by 2 bases and J by 1 base, with 5 bases between. This CDR3 is built from 13 residues.

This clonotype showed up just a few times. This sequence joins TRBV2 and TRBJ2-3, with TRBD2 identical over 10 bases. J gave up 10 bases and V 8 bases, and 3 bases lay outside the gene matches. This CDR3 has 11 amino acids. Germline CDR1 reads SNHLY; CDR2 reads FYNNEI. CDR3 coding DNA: TGTGCCAGCGTAGGACTAGCGGCGCAGTATTTT. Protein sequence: CASVGLAAQYF.

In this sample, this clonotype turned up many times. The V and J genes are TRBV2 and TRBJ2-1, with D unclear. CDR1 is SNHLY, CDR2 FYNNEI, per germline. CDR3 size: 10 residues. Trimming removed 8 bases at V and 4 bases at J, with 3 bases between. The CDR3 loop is CASHYNEQFF. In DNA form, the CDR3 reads TGTGCCAGCCATTACAATGAGCAGTTCTTC.

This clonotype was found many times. In nucleotides, the CDR3 is TGTGCCAGCAGTTTCGGGGGACAATCCTACGAGCAGTACTTC. Encoded protein: CASSFGGQSYEQYF. The genes are TRBV12-3 or TRBV12-4 and TRBJ2-7; D is tentatively TRBD1 or TRBD2 (6 bases each). This CDR3 spans 14 amino acids. V shed 3 bases and J shed 1 base, with 10 bases lying between them.

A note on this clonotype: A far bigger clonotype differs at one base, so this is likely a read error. The CDR3 nucleotides are TGTGCCAGCACCCGAAACGACAGGGGCTCCTACAATGAGCAGTACTTC. This translates into CASTRNDRGSYNEQYF. The chain uses TRBV5-4 and TRBJ2-5; 8 bases map to TRBD1. With 6 bases clipped from V and 11 bases from J, the junction kept 21 bases outside the gene matches. The CDR3 length is 16 residues. The germline V gene has CDR1 SGHNT and CDR2 YYREEE (reference sequence). The entire variable domain, with the rest obtained from reference TRBV5-4 and TRBJ2-5, is as follows: ETGVTQSPTHLIKTRGQQVTLRCSSQSGHNTVSWYQQALGQGPQFIFQYYREEENGRGNFPPRFSGLQFPNYSSELNVNALELDDSALYLCASTRNDRGSYNEQYFGPGTRLLVL.

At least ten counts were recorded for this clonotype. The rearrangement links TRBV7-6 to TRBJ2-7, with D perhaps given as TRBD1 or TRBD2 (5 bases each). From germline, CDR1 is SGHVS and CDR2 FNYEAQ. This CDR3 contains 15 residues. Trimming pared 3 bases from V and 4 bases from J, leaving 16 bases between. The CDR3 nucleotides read TGTGCCAGCAGCTTTTCAGGGACCCCTCTGTACGAGCAGTACTTC. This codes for CASSFSGTPLYEQYF.

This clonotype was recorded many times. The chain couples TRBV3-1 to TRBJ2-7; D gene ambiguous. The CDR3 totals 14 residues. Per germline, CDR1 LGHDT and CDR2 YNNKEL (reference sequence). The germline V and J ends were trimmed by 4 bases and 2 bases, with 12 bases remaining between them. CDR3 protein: CASSPPGNPYEQYF. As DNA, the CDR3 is TGTGCCAGCAGCCCGCCCGGCAATCCCTACGAGCAGTACTTC.

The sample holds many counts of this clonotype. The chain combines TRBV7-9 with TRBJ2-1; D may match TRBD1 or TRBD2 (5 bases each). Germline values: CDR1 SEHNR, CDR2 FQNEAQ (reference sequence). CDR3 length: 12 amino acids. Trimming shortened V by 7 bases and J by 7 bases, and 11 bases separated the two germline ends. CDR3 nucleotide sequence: TGTGCCAGCAACCGTGAGGGGAATGAGCAGTTCTTC. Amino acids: CASNREGNEQFF.

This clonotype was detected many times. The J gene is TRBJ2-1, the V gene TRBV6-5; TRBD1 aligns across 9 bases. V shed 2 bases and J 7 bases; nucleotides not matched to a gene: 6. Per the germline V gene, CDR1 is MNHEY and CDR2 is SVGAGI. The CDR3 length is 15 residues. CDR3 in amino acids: CASSYTRDRANEQFF. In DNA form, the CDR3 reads TGTGCCAGCAGTTACACCCGGGACAGGGCAAATGAGCAGTTCTTC.

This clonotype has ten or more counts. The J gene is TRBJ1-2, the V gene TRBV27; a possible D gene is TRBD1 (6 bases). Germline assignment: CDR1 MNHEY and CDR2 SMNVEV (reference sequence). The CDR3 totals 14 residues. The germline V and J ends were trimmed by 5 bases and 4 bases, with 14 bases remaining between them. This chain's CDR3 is CASSPGQSGYGYTF. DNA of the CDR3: TGTGCCAGCAGTCCCGGACAGTCCGGCTATGGCTACACCTTC.

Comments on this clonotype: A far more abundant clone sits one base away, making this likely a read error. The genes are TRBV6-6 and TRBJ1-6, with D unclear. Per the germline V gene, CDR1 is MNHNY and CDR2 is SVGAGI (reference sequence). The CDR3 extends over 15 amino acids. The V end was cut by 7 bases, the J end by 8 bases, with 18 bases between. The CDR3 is CASNRRGGSHSPLHF. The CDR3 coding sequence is TGTGCCAGCAACCGACGCGGAGGTTCTCATTCACCCCTCCACTTT.

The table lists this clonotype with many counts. For the CDR3, the DNA is TGTGCCAGCAGGTCTCCCAATATCAATCAGCCCCAGCATTTT. Its protein is CASRSPNINQPQHF. The rearrangement links TRBV28 to TRBJ1-5; the D is unclear. V lost 6 bases and J lost 3, with 12 bases in between. CDR1 and CDR2 from the germline V gene are MDHEN and SYDVKM. This CDR3 spans 14 amino acids.

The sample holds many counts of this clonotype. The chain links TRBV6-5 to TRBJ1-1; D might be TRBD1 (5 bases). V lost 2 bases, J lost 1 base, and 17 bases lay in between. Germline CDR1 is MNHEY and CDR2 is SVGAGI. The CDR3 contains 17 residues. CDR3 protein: CASSYTGVAGPNTEAFF. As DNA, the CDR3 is TGTGCCAGCAGTTACACCGGGGTGGCAGGGCCGAACACTGAAGCTTTCTTT.

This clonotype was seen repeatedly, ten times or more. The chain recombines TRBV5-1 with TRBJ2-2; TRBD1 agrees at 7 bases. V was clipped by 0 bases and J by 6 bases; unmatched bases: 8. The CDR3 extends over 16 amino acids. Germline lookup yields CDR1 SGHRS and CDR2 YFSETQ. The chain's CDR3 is CASSLAGQLRAGELFF. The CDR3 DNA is TGCGCCAGCAGCTTGGCGGGACAGCTCCGGGCCGGGGAGCTGTTTTTT.

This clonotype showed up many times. The CDR3 DNA sequence: TGTGCCAGCAGCGATCAACAGGGGACTGAAGCTTTCTTT. Translating gives CASSDQQGTEAFF. The chain couples TRBV12-3 or TRBV12-4 to TRBJ1-1, with TRBD1 matching 7 bases. This CDR3 comprises 13 residues. Trimming removed 6 bases from V and 5 bases from J; junction bases left unmatched: 6.

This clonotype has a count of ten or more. CDR3: CASKSGGGITDTQYF. CDR3 sequence (DNA): TGTGCCAGCAAGTCGGGGGGGGGGATCACAGATACGCAGTATTTT. The chain couples TRBV2 to TRBJ2-3, with 8 bases that match TRBD2. The CDR3 has 15 residues. Losses at the gene ends were 7 bases for V and 2 bases for J; bases not matched to a gene: 8. Germline V gene data show CDR1 as SNHLY and CDR2 as FYNNEI.

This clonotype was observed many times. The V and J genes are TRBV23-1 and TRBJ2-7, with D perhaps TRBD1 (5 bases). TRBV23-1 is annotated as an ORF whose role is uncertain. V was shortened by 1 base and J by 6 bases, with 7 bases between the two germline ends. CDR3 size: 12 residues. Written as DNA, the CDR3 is TGCGCCAGCAGTCAATTGCAGGGCGAGCAGTACTTC. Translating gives CASSQLQGEQYF.

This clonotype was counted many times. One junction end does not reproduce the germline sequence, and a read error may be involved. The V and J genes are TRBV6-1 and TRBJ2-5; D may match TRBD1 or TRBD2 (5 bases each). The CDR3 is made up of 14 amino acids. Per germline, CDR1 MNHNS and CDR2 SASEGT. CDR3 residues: CASSEAPGRETQYF. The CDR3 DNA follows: TGCGCCAGCAGTGAGGCGCCGGGGCGGGAGACCCAGTACTTC.

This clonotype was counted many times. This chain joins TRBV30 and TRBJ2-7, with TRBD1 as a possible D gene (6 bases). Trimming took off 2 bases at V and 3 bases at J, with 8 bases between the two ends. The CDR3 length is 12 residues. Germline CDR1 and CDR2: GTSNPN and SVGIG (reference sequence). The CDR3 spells CAWSYRDYEQYF. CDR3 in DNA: TGTGCCTGGAGTTACAGGGACTACGAGCAGTACTTC.

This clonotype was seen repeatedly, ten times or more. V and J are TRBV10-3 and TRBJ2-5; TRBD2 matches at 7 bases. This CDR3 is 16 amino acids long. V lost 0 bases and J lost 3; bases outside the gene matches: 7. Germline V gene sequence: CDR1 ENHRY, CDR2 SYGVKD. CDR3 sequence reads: CAISESAGRTKETQYF. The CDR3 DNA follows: TGTGCCATCAGTGAGTCAGCGGGACGGACTAAAGAGACCCAGTACTTC.